These T cell receptor beta chains were read from a single sample in a study of blood T cells in healthy people across ages. TCRdb reprocessed the 5' RACE reads via MiXCR and lists one record per CDR3 protein. The sample yields about 800,000 distinct CDR3 sequences, more than 45% seen once. What was sequenced was blood. The source is a man between 25 and 39 years old in good health. CDR3s include the opening cysteine and the closing phenylalanine or tryptophan. D genes are given only for firm matches. Clone size is not always given. Where it is, it says once, few, many or a class for expanded clones.

clone_size | j_call | v_call | d_call | cdr3_aa | cdr3_nt
- | TRBJ2-7 | TRBV7-7 | TRBD2 | CASSQGTSVNEQYF | TGTGCTAGCAGTCAAGGGACTAGCGTCAATGAGCAGTACTTC
- | TRBJ1-6 | TRBV20-1 | TRBD1 | CSARVPGTGGFGSPLHF | TGCAGTGCTAGAGTCCCCGGGACAGGGGGTTTTGGTTCACCCCTCCACTTT
few | TRBJ2-6 | TRBV6-1 | - | CASSPPGGGSGANVLTF | TGTGCCAGCAGTCCCCCAGGGGGGGGATCTGGGGCCAACGTCCTGACTTTC
- | TRBJ1-6 | TRBV7-6 | - | CASSLRRSNSPLHF | TGTGCCAGCAGCTTGAGACGGAGTAATTCACCCCTCCACTTT
- | TRBJ2-7 | TRBV20-1 | TRBD2 | CSVRGRTSRHEQYF | TGCAGTGTTAGAGGCCGGACTAGTCGCCACGAGCAGTACTTC
- | TRBJ2-7 | TRBV20-1 | TRBD1 | CSARDRKAGTEPTQQYF | TGCAGTGCTAGAGATCGGAAAGCCGGGACAGAACCTACGCAGCAGTACTTC
- | TRBJ2-1 | TRBV27 | TRBD1 | CASTFWPRQGYNEQFF | TGTGCCAGCACCTTTTGGCCGAGACAGGGGTACAATGAGCAGTTCTTC
- | TRBJ2-7 | TRBV6-2/TRBV6-3 | - | CASSLEANVYEQYF | TGTGCCAGCAGTCTTGAAGCGAACGTATACGAGCAGTACTTC
- | TRBJ2-7 | TRBV29-1 | TRBD2 | CSVEGVGGSFYNEQYF | TGCAGCGTTGAAGGAGTAGGCGGGAGCTTCTACAATGAGCAGTACTTC
few | TRBJ2-3 | TRBV29-1 | - | CSVAGRGSRADTQYF | TGCAGCGTTGCTGGGCGGGGTAGTCGAGCAGATACGCAGTATTTT
- | TRBJ1-5 | TRBV19 | - | CASSISLGRNQPQHF | TGTGCCAGTAGTATTTCTCTAGGGCGGAATCAGCCCCAGCATTTT
- | TRBJ2-7 | TRBV2 | - | CASTTQGTHEQYF | TGTGCCAGCACCACCCAGGGTACCCACGAGCAGTACTTC
few | TRBJ2-7 | TRBV5-8 | TRBD1 | CASSATGYDEQYF | TGTGCCAGCAGCGCGACAGGGTATGACGAGCAGTACTTC
- | TRBJ2-7 | TRBV5-6 | - | CASSLPGPSSYEQYF | TGTGCCAGCAGCTTGCCGGGACCGAGCTCCTACGAGCAGTACTTC
- | TRBJ2-1 | TRBV28 | - | CASSHSDNEQFF | TGTGCCAGCAGTCATAGCGACAATGAGCAGTTCTTC
few | TRBJ2-7 | TRBV5-1 | - | CASSLRTEASTYEQYF | TGCGCCAGCAGCCTACGGACCGAGGCTTCTACCTACGAGCAGTACTTC
few | TRBJ1-5 | TRBV15 | - | CATSRPPGGNQPQHF | TGTGCCACCAGCAGACCTCCAGGGGGCAATCAGCCCCAGCATTTT
few | TRBJ2-7 | TRBV7-9 | TRBD1 | CASSLRVDRGEQYF | TGTGCCAGCAGCTTAAGGGTCGACAGGGGCGAGCAGTACTTC
- | TRBJ1-2 | TRBV20-1 | TRBD1 | CSAGTGSLYGYTF | TGCAGTGCGGGGACAGGTAGTCTCTATGGCTACACCTTC
- | TRBJ2-1 | TRBV4-2 | - | CASSQDEPAGLEQFF | TGTGCCAGCAGCCAAGACGAGCCCGCGGGTCTTGAGCAGTTCTTC
once | TRBJ2-2 | TRBV5-1 | - | CASSLDRPNTGELFF | TGCGCCAGCAGCTTGGATCGGCCGAACACCGGGGAGCTGTTTTTT
- | TRBJ2-2 | TRBV20-1 | - | CSARSLEHGSGELFF | TGCAGTGCAAGATCCCTGGAGCACGGGTCCGGGGAGCTGTTTTTT
once | TRBJ2-7 | TRBV4-2 | TRBD2 | CASSQEPGLLYEQYF | TGTGCCAGCAGCCAAGAACCGGGACTACTCTACGAGCAGTACTTC
few | TRBJ2-4 | TRBV3-1 | - | CASSWGERKNIQYF | TGTGCCAGCTCTTGGGGGGAGAGGAAAAACATTCAGTACTTC
- | TRBJ2-1 | TRBV4-1 | TRBD2 | CASSQEAGTSGRLLYNEQFF | TGCGCCAGCAGCCAAGAGGCTGGGACTAGCGGGAGATTACTCTACAATGAGCAGTTCTTC
- | TRBJ2-1 | TRBV24-1 | TRBD1 | CATSYRDRDYNEQFF | TGTGCCACCAGCTACCGGGACAGGGATTACAATGAGCAGTTCTTC
- | TRBJ2-3 | TRBV6-4 | - | CASRGVRGDTQYF | TGTGCCAGCAGGGGGGTAAGGGGAGATACGCAGTATTTT
- | TRBJ2-2 | TRBV20-1 | - | CSASGQYTGELFF | TGCAGTGCTAGTGGACAATACACCGGGGAGCTGTTTTTT
few | TRBJ2-5 | TRBV20-1 | - | CSASIAVHETQYF | TGCAGTGCTAGTATAGCGGTGCACGAGACCCAGTACTTC
- | TRBJ1-5 | TRBV15 | - | CATSRGGLNQPQHF | TGTGCCACCAGCAGAGGGGGCCTCAATCAGCCCCAGCATTTT
few | TRBJ2-7 | TRBV7-2 | - | CASSPRTTYEQYF | TGTGCCAGCAGCCCCCGCACGACCTACGAGCAGTACTTC
- | TRBJ1-1 | TRBV20-1 | - | CSAALLGRDTEAFF | TGCAGTGCTGCCCTCCTTGGCAGGGACACTGAAGCTTTCTTT
- | TRBJ2-1 | TRBV6-6 | TRBD2 | CASSTSGSGWREQFF | TGTGCCAGCAGCACTAGCGGGAGTGGGTGGCGGGAGCAGTTCTTC
- | TRBJ2-3 | TRBV11-1 | TRBD2 | CASSTLAGGTDTQYF | TGTGCCAGCAGCACCCTAGCGGGAGGCACAGATACGCAGTATTTT
- | TRBJ2-3 | TRBV7-2 | - | CASSSGRGQYF | TGTGCCAGCAGCTCTGGACGAGGGCAGTATTTT
- | TRBJ1-4 | TRBV7-9 | - | CASRRSANEKLFF | TGTGCCAGCAGGCGGTCAGCTAATGAAAAACTGTTTTTT
once | TRBJ2-7 | TRBV9 | - | CASSPRGGGGSYEQYF | TGTGCCAGCAGCCCGAGAGGAGGGGGAGGTAGTTACGAGCAGTACTTC
few | TRBJ2-7 | TRBV20-1 | - | CSARRIAQIYEQYF | TGCAGTGCTAGGAGAATAGCGCAGATCTACGAGCAGTACTTC
- | TRBJ2-2 | TRBV5-1 | TRBD1 | CASSLRGLAGELFF | TGCGCCAGCAGCTTAAGGGGGCTTGCCGGGGAGCTGTTTTTT
- | TRBJ1-2 | TRBV3-1 | TRBD1 | CASSHLGTAKYGYTF | TGTGCCAGCAGCCATCTTGGGACAGCTAAATATGGCTACACCTTC
- | TRBJ2-4 | TRBV2 | - | CASSWSDQNIQYF | TGTGCCAGCAGTTGGTCGGACCAAAACATTCAGTACTTC
few | TRBJ1-5 | TRBV7-9 | - | CASSFYQPQHF | TGTGCCAGCAGCTTTTATCAGCCCCAGCATTTT
- | TRBJ2-1 | TRBV5-1 | - | CASRPQGSVVGNEQFF | TGCGCCAGCAGACCCCAAGGGAGTGTGGTGGGGAATGAGCAGTTCTTC
- | TRBJ1-1 | TRBV4-2 | TRBD1 | CASTLQGAMNTEAFF | TGTGCCAGCACCCTACAGGGGGCGATGAACACTGAAGCTTTCTTT
- | TRBJ2-1 | TRBV7-2 | TRBD1 | CASSPRGPGQGTDEQFF | TGTGCCAGCAGCCCACGAGGGCCGGGACAGGGAACGGATGAGCAGTTCTTC
few | TRBJ2-1 | TRBV9 | TRBD2 | CASSPLSGKGNEQFF | TGTGCCAGCAGCCCTTTGAGCGGGAAGGGTAATGAGCAGTTCTTC
once | TRBJ1-2 | TRBV9 | TRBD1 | CASSVGTTGFGYTF | TGTGCCAGCAGCGTAGGGACGACAGGGTTTGGCTACACCTTC
few | TRBJ2-7 | TRBV27 | - | CASSRDRISYEQYF | TGTGCCAGCAGTAGAGACAGAATCTCCTACGAGCAGTACTTC